These 8 T cell receptor beta chains were sequenced from one sample in a study of T cell responses to AZD1222 COVID-19 vaccine. The protocol was immunoSEQ multiplex PCR, while the TCRdb copy is restricted to in-frame clones and leaves out a portion. The sample lists about 120,000 clones, 85% to 95% occurring once. Sequenced here: peripheral blood, sampled on day 0 of AZD1222 vaccination. The origin of the receptors is an adult in good health.

The chain is built from TRBV5-6 and TRBJ1-1; D remains unclear. Trimming left V 2 bases short and J 1 base short, with 9 bases between. This CDR3 region has 14 residues. Per germline, CDR1 SGHDT and CDR2 YYEEEE. The CDR3 bases are TGTGCCAGCAGCTTCGGCCCGGGGAACACTGAAGCTTTCTTT. It specifies CASSFGPGNTEAFF.

The chain is built from TRBV2 and TRBJ1-3, with a possible D match to TRBD1 (5 bases). V was clipped by 6 bases and J by 8 bases, with 17 bases between them. This CDR3 is 14 amino acids long. The germline V gene encodes CDR1 SNHLY and CDR2 FYNNEI. Written as DNA, the CDR3 is TGTGCCAGCAGCCCCCGGGGCCTCGGTGACACCATATATTTT. Encoded protein: CASSPRGLGDTIYF.

In this sample, this clone turned up once. A read error may account for a junction end that differs from germline. The chain employs TRBV7-7 and TRBJ2-5; tentatively, D is TRBD1 (5 bases). Germline V gene lookup returns CDR1 SSHAT and CDR2 FNYEAQ (reference sequence). The CDR3 has 15 residues. Here the CDR3 reads CASSLGHRTQETQYF. CDR3 DNA sequence: TGTGCTAGCAGCTTAGGTCACAGGACCCAAGAGACCCAGTACTTC.

The chain is built from TRBV2 and TRBJ1-1, with a tentative D call TRBD1 (5 bases). V lost 2 bases and J lost 5, with 12 bases in between. The CDR3 is made up of 14 amino acids. Per germline, CDR1 SNHLY and CDR2 FYNNEI. The CDR3 spells CASSERAGRTEAFF. The CDR3 nucleotides are TGTGCCAGCAGTGAAAGGGCAGGGAGGACTGAAGCTTTCTTT.

This clone has only one observation. J is TRBJ2-3 and V is TRBV7-2; D gene uncertain. This CDR3 is 14 amino acids long. The V end was cut by 6 bases, the J end by 4 bases, with 14 bases between. CDR1 is SGHTA and CDR2 is FQGNSA in the germline V gene. The CDR3: CASSSGGLPDTQYF. The CDR3 nucleotides are TGTGCCAGCAGTTCAGGCGGTTTACCAGATACGCAGTATTTT.

The rearrangement links TRBV13 to TRBJ1-1; the D is unclear. The CDR3 extends over 13 amino acids. The germline V gene encodes CDR1 PRHDT and CDR2 FYEKMQ (reference sequence). V dropped 3 bases and J dropped 7 bases, with 12 bases sitting between them. CDR3 sequence: CASSLNPLSEAFF. As DNA, the CDR3 is TGTGCCAGCAGCTTGAATCCATTAAGTGAAGCTTTCTTT.

The chain links TRBV6-6 to TRBJ2-7; D is possibly TRBD1 (6 bases). The CDR3 sequence is 12 residues long. Germline lookup yields CDR1 MNHNY and CDR2 SVGAGI (reference sequence). The V and J ends lost 6 bases and 2 bases respectively, with 8 bases between them. In nucleotides, the CDR3 is TGTGCCAGCAGATGGACAGCCTACGAGCAGTACTTC. This translates into CASRWTAYEQYF.

V usage is TRBV5-4 and J usage is TRBJ2-7; no firm D call. V gave up 0 bases and J gave up 5 bases, with 12 bases separating them. From germline, CDR1 is SGHNT and CDR2 YYREEE (reference sequence). This CDR3 has 14 residues. The CDR3 is CASSLGWAADEQYF. Written as DNA, the CDR3 is TGTGCCAGCAGCTTGGGATGGGCCGCGGACGAGCAGTACTTC. Full variable domain (rest looked up from reference TRBV5-4 and TRBJ2-7): ETGVTQSPTHLIKTRGQQVTLRCSSQSGHNTVSWYQQALGQGPQFIFQYYREEENGRGNFPPRFSGLQFPNYSSELNVNALELDDSALYLCASSLGWAADEQYFGPGTRLTVT.